The 15 T cell receptor beta chains below come from one sample, sequenced in a study of T-cell memory formation after mild COVID-19. TCRdb reprocessed the 5' RACE reads via MiXCR and lists one record per CDR3 protein. The table shows about 84,000 distinct CDR3 sequences, with 11% to 15% occurring only once. Input material: PBMCs or a T cell subset sorted from them (not recorded which). These receptor sequences come from an adult woman who had mild COVID-19 (a few samples of this study predate the infection). Cell type and time point are not known.

This clonotype was detected only a few times. V usage is TRBV7-6 and J usage is TRBJ1-2; D is possibly TRBD1 (6 bases). V gave up 5 bases and J gave up 0 bases, with 13 bases separating them. The germline V gene encodes CDR1 SGHVS and CDR2 FNYEAQ. This CDR3 contains 15 residues. Here the CDR3 reads CASSPTDRANYGYTF. In DNA, the CDR3 is TGTGCCAGCAGCCCAACGGACAGAGCTAACTATGGCTACACCTTC.

V usage is TRBV4-2 and J usage is TRBJ2-7; 10 bases are a match to TRBD2. This CDR3 region has 16 residues. Germline trimming cut 0 bases from V and 6 bases from J; bases unmatched to any gene: 8. Germline V gene data show CDR1 as LGHNA and CDR2 as YNFKEQ. Written as DNA, the CDR3 is TGTGCCAGCAGCCAAGAGGCGGGACTAGCGTCCCTCGAGCAGTACTTC. Encoded protein: CASSQEAGLASLEQYF.

This clonotype was recorded at least ten times. The chain has TRBV12-3 or TRBV12-4 and TRBJ2-1; tentatively, D is TRBD2 (6 bases). The CDR3 contains 14 residues. Trimming took off 5 bases at V and 10 bases at J, with 18 bases between the two ends. CDR3 sequence: CASSPPSGGDEQFF. The CDR3 coding sequence is TGTGCCAGCAGTCCCCCATCTGGAGGGGACGAGCAGTTCTTC.

This clonotype was recorded at least ten times. This sequence joins TRBV5-1 and TRBJ2-7; 7 positions agree with TRBD1. CDR3 size: 14 residues. With 4 bases clipped from V and 0 bases from J, the junction kept 4 bases outside the gene matches. CDR1 SGHRS and CDR2 YFSETQ come from the germline V gene. The CDR3 DNA reads TGCGCCAGCAGCGTGTCAGGGGGCTCCTACGAGCAGTACTTC. Its protein is CASSVSGGSYEQYF.

This chain uses TRBV15 with TRBJ2-7; possibly TRBD1 or TRBD2 for D (5 bases each). Germline V gives CDR1 LNHNV, CDR2 YYDKDF (reference sequence). Deletions cut 0 bases from V and 5 bases from J, with 11 bases between. This CDR3 region has 14 residues. The CDR3 DNA sequence: TGTGCCACCAGCAGAGAAGCGCGAGGGGACGAGCAGTACTTC. Protein: CATSREARGDEQYF.

This clonotype was seen a handful of times. The chain recombines TRBV12-3 or TRBV12-4 with TRBJ2-5; D tentatively fits TRBD1 or TRBD2 (5 bases each). The CDR3 runs to 12 residues. V lost 5 bases to trimming and J lost 6 bases, with 10 bases between them. This CDR3 reads CASSPLGQTQYF. In DNA form, the CDR3 reads TGTGCCAGCAGTCCCCTGGGACAGACCCAGTACTTC.

Notes on this clonotype: The final CDR3 position lacks the conserved phenylalanine or tryptophan, pointing to a likely read error. The chain carries TRBV5-1 and TRBJ2-1; D might be TRBD2 (6 bases). Germline V gene data show CDR1 as SGHRS and CDR2 as YFSETQ. V lost 5 bases and J 4 bases, leaving 16 bases between the germline ends. This CDR3 contains 15 residues. The CDR3 sequence: CASSSGLEQYNEQFY. Written as DNA, the CDR3 is TGCGCCAGCAGTTCGGGACTGGAACAGTACAATGAGCAGTTCTAC.

This clonotype occurred once. J is TRBJ2-7 and V is TRBV28; 10 bases agree with TRBD1. The length of the CDR3 is 14 residues. Germline loops: CDR1 MDHEN, CDR2 SYDVKM. V was clipped by 3 bases and J by 5 bases; unmatched bases: 4. The CDR3 nucleotides read TGTGCCAGCAGTTTGCCGGGACAGGGGAACGAGCAGTACTTC. Its translation is CASSLPGQGNEQYF.

Only a few counts were recorded for this clonotype. This chain joins TRBV5-6 and TRBJ2-7, with D perhaps TRBD1 (6 bases). This CDR3 contains 13 residues. Germline V gives CDR1 SGHDT, CDR2 YYEEEE. V lost 4 bases and J lost 1, with 9 bases in between. CDR3 bases: TGTGCCAGCAGCCCAGGGGATTCCTACGAGCAGTACTTC. Protein product: CASSPGDSYEQYF.

The table lists this clonotype with many counts. J is TRBJ2-3 and V is TRBV25-1; 10 nucleotides match TRBD2. The junction had 14 bases not matched to a gene; V was cut back by 5 bases and J by 9 bases. Germline V gene sequence: CDR1 MGHDK, CDR2 SYGVNS. The CDR3 runs to 16 residues. The CDR3 region is CASSHTGLAIDDTQYF. The CDR3, as DNA: TGTGCCAGCAGTCATACGGGACTAGCGATCGACGACACGCAGTATTTT.

The chain uses TRBV2 and TRBJ2-2, with D unclear. Per the germline V gene, CDR1 is SNHLY and CDR2 is FYNNEI. Between the trimmed V and J ends, which lost 1 base and 5 bases, there was a span of 11 bases. The CDR3 loop spans 15 amino acids. The DNA of the CDR3 is TGTGCCAGCAGTGAAGGGGCACTTCCTACCGGGGAGCTGTTTTTT. Residues: CASSEGALPTGELFF.

This chain joins TRBV10-3 and TRBJ2-5; no reliable D call. CDR1 is ENHRY and CDR2 is SYGVKD in the germline V gene. Trimming removed 0 bases from V and 5 bases from J, with 4 bases in between. The CDR3 is made up of 12 amino acids. CDR3 region: CAISESRETQYF. CDR3 DNA: TGTGCCATCAGTGAGTCGCGGGAGACCCAGTACTTC.

This clonotype has just a few counts. V is TRBV12-3 or TRBV12-4 and J is TRBJ2-1; D is unclear. V lost 5 bases and J 8 bases, leaving 10 bases between the germline ends. The CDR3 is 12 amino acids. In nucleotides, the CDR3 is TGTGCCAGCAGTCGCGGTATCGATGAGCAGTTCTTC. Protein sequence: CASSRGIDEQFF.

This clonotype was counted a few times. This chain connects TRBV12-3 or TRBV12-4 to TRBJ2-2; the match to TRBD2 covers 8 bases. V trimming: 10 bases; J trimming: 2 bases; junction bases outside the gene matches: 15. The CDR3 runs to 17 residues. The CDR3 DNA follows: TGTGCCACCGATTCACTCTTAGGACTAGCAAACACCGGGGAGCTGTTTTTT. It is translated as CATDSLLGLANTGELFF.

This clonotype was found a few times. This rearrangement joins TRBV7-9 to TRBJ1-1; D possibly corresponds to TRBD1 (5 bases). The CDR3 extends over 16 amino acids. V dropped 5 bases and J dropped 1 base, with 17 bases sitting between them. Germline assignment: CDR1 SEHNR and CDR2 FQNEAQ (reference sequence). CDR3 nucleotide sequence: TGTGCCAGCAGCACCCTGGGGCTACTTCAGAACACTGAAGCTTTCTTT. This encodes CASSTLGLLQNTEAFF. The full variable domain, with the rest looked up from reference TRBV7-9 and TRBJ1-1, is DTGVSQNPRHKITKRGQNVTFRCDPISEHNRLYWYRQTLGQGPEFLTYFQNEAQLEKSRLLSDRFSAERPKGSFSTLEIQRTEQGDSAMYLCASSTLGLLQNTEAFFGQGTRLTVV.